Presented here are 13 T cell receptor beta chains from one specimen sequenced in a study of PD-1 blockade in classical Hodgkin lymphoma. All patients experienced relapse after autologous stem cell transplantation, and brentuximab vedotin exposure was variable. Clones were read by immunoSEQ multiplex PCR, and TCRdb kept only the in-frame ones, dropping some. The sample lists 25,000 to 35,000 clones, around 70% occurring once. The starting material was peripheral blood mononuclear cells (PBMCs), obtained before the second cycle of nivolumab. These receptors were taken from a human donor with classical Hodgkin lymphoma.

The V call is TRBV7-2, the J call TRBJ2-1; tentatively, D is TRBD1 (5 bases). This CDR3 spans 16 amino acids. Germline V gives CDR1 SGHTA, CDR2 FQGNSA. V was clipped by 2 bases and J by 7 bases, with 18 bases between them. The CDR3 DNA follows: TGTGCCAGCAGCTTACGCCCAGGATCAGGGCGAAATGAGCAGTTCTTC. Translation: CASSLRPGSGRNEQFF.

In this sample, this clone turned up a few times. The chain joins TRBV10-1 to TRBJ2-5, with D tentatively TRBD1 or TRBD2 (5 bases each). The CDR3 has 18 amino acids. Trimming stripped 0 bases from V and 4 bases from J, with 21 bases between. CDR1 WNHNN and CDR2 SYGVQD come from the germline V gene (reference sequence). CDR3 bases: TGCGCCAGCAGTGAGTCTCCGTCCGGGACCGCCCTCCGAGAGACCCAGTACTTC. It translates to CASSESPSGTALRETQYF.

The chain couples TRBV4-2 to TRBJ1-6, with D maybe TRBD1 (6 bases). Looked up from germline, CDR1 is LGHNA and CDR2 is YNFKEQ. Trimming removed 4 bases at V and 8 bases at J, with 12 bases between. The CDR3 sequence is 14 residues long. The CDR3: CASSRQEADSPLHF. In DNA form, the CDR3 reads TGTGCCAGCAGCCGACAGGAGGCGGATTCACCCCTCCACTTT.

The V and J genes are TRBV4-1 and TRBJ1-5; D ambiguous. Germline assignment: CDR1 MGHRA and CDR2 YSYEKL. There are 14 residues in the CDR3. Trimming took 0 bases from V and 2 from J, leaving 5 bases between them. The CDR3 protein is CASSQDVGNQPQHF. In nucleotides, the CDR3 is TGCGCCAGCAGCCAAGATGTGGGCAATCAGCCCCAGCATTTT.

The V call is TRBV6-4, the J call TRBJ1-3; D is unresolved. The CDR3 runs 15 residues. Germline lookup yields CDR1 MRHNA and CDR2 SNTAGT. With 7 bases removed from V and 2 bases from J, the gap between germline ends came to 15 bases. The CDR3 DNA is TGTGCCAGCACCCAAACGGAGGATACTGGAAACACCATATATTTT. The encoded protein is CASTQTEDTGNTIYF.

This clone was recorded only once. The CDR3: CASSFNSFEQYF. CDR3 sequence (DNA): TGTGCCAGCAGCTTCAACTCATTTGAGCAGTACTTC. The chain has TRBV7-9 and TRBJ2-7; unclear D gene. This CDR3 contains 12 residues. The V gene lost 3 bases and the J gene lost 7 bases, with 10 bases spanning the gap. Germline CDR1 and CDR2: SEHNR and FQNEAQ (reference sequence).

The table lists this clone with many counts. V usage is TRBV28 and J usage is TRBJ2-5; 7 bases line up with TRBD1. V lost 6 bases and J lost 2; bases outside the gene matches: 3. The CDR3 sequence is 13 residues long. From germline, CDR1 is MDHEN and CDR2 SYDVKM. The CDR3 protein is CASRTQGQETQYF. CDR3 sequence (DNA): TGTGCCAGCAGGACACAGGGGCAAGAGACCCAGTACTTC. Drawing the rest from reference TRBV28 and TRBJ2-5, the complete variable domain is DVKVTQSSRYLVKRTGEKVFLECVQDMDHENMFWYRQDPGLGLRLIYFSYDVKMKEKGDIPEGYSVSREKKERFSLILESASTNQTSMYLCASRTQGQETQYFGPGTRLLVL.

The chain has TRBV7-2 and TRBJ2-5; D is uncertain. The CDR3 spans 12 residues. Germline assignment: CDR1 SGHTA and CDR2 FQGNSA. Trimming cost V 1 base and J 1 base, with 1 base left between them. The CDR3: CASSLVQETQYF. In DNA, the CDR3 is TGTGCCAGCAGCTTAGTCCAAGAGACCCAGTACTTC.

The J gene is TRBJ2-7, the V gene TRBV5-1; TRBD1 might be the D (6 bases). The CDR3 length is 15 residues. The V end was cut by 6 bases, the J end by 0 bases, with 16 bases between. Germline CDR1 is SGHRS and CDR2 is YFSETQ. The DNA of the CDR3 is TGCGCCAGCAAACCGACAGGAATTAGCTCCTACGAGCAGTACTTC. Translating gives CASKPTGISSYEQYF.

V is TRBV5-3 and J is TRBJ1-5; tentatively, D is TRBD1 (5 bases). TRBV5-3 carries the ORF label, with uncertain function. V shed 4 bases and J shed 2 bases, with 13 bases lying between them. CDR3 length: 15 amino acids. This CDR3 is CARSKGTRRNQPQHF. In DNA, the CDR3 is TGTGCCAGAAGCAAGGGGACGCGACGCAATCAGCCCCAGCATTTT.

CDR3 sequence: CASSHNRGEPTDTQYF. DNA of the CDR3: TGTGCCAGCAGCCACAACAGGGGCGAACCCACAGATACGCAGTATTTT. This chain connects TRBV4-2 to TRBJ2-3; TRBD1 matches at 7 bases. CDR1 is LGHNA and CDR2 is YNFKEQ in the germline V gene. This CDR3 contains 16 residues. With V trimmed by 3 bases and J by 2 bases, 8 bases remained unmatched.

The chain has TRBV28 and TRBJ1-1; D remains unclear. CDR1 is MDHEN and CDR2 is SYDVKM in the germline V gene. Deletions cut 3 bases from V and 1 base from J, with 21 bases between. The CDR3 sequence is 18 residues long. CDR3 protein: CASSFILSFQVWNTEAFF. The CDR3 nucleotides are TGTGCCAGCAGTTTTATCTTATCCTTCCAGGTGTGGAACACTGAAGCTTTCTTT.

The chain joins TRBV2 to TRBJ1-1, with TRBD1 matching 8 bases. This CDR3 contains 14 residues. V was pared by 2 bases and J by 5 bases, with 4 bases of the junction left unmatched. Looked up from germline, CDR1 is SNHLY and CDR2 is FYNNEI. The CDR3 nucleotides are TGTGCCAGCAGTGAACAGGGGGCAAAAACTGAAGCTTTCTTT. Translation gives CASSEQGAKTEAFF.